The clone carrying this T cell receptor (beta chain) was found a few times. V gave up 4 bases and J gave up 4 bases; unmatched junction bases: 4. CDR1 is LGHNA and CDR2 is YNFKEQ in the germline V gene. This CDR3 is built from 15 residues. This entry comes from a study of blood T cell repertoires in COVID-19. Original data processing: The authors estimated nucleated cell counts from reference gene primer amplification. Using immunoSEQ multiplex PCR, the repertoire was profiled, and TCRdb retains in-frame clones only, with some absent. For V, J and clone size, that table is used; D and trimming come from the DNA. The sample includes approximately 300,000 clones, about 82% of them seen just once.

The source of this sequence is a woman aged 50 to 60 with acute or convalescent COVID-19. Sequencing was done on a sample of peripheral blood. The V call is TRBV4-2, the J call TRBJ1-6; 7 nucleotides align to TRBD1. CDR3: CASSRRGQYNSPLHF. Written as DNA, the CDR3 is TGTGCCAGCAGCCGCCGGGGACAGTATAATTCACCCCTCCACTTT.